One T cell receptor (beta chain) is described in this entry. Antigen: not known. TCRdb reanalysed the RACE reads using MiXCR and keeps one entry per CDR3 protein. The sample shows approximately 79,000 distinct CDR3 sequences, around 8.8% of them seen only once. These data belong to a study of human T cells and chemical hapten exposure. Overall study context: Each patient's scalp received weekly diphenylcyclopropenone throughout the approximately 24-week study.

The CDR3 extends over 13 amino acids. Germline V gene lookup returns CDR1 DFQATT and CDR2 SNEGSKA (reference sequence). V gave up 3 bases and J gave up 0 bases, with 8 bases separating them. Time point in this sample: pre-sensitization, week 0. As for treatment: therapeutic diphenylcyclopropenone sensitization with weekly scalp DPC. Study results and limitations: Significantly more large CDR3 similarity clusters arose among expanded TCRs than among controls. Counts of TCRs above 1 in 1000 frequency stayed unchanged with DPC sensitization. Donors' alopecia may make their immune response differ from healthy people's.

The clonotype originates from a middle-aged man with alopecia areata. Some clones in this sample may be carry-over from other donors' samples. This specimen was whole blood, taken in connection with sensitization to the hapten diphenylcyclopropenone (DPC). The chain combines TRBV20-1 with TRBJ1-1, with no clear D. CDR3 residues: CSARINLNTEAFF. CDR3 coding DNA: TGCAGTGCTAGGATTAATTTGAACACTGAAGCTTTCTTT.